Sequencing of this T cell receptor (beta chain) was carried out in a study of shared clonotypes between healthy human individuals. The germline CDR1 and CDR2 sequences are SQVTM and ANQGSEA. V lost 6 bases, J lost 16 bases, and 24 bases lay in between. The CDR3 consists of 13 residues. Adult Caucasians living in Nashville, Tennessee made up all of the donors. For sorted subsets, roughly 210 ng DNA per replicate equaled some 27,000 T cell genomes. Produced via immunoSEQ multiplex PCR; TCRdb's table is partial and in-frame only. This table holds around 1,000,000 clones, 60% to 85% found once. The gene calls are TRBV29-1 and TRBJ1-4; the D gene is possibly TRBD1 (6 bases). This receptor was taken from a man between 18 and 35 years old in good health. Some clones in this sample may be carry-over from other donors' samples. Sample: memory CD4+ T cells from PBMCs. The sample's subset: CD45RA-negative fraction. CDR3 coding DNA: TGCAGCGTCTTGGGGTTCAGTGACCGGGACAAGTTTTTT. Amino acid sequence: CSVLGFSDRDKFF.